These 32 T cell receptor beta chains came from one sample sequenced in a study of human CD8 memory T cell subsets. By UMI-labeled 5' RACE, the TCR beta libraries were made. No DNA is given; TCRdb re-called the 5' RACE reads and lists each CDR3 protein once. The repertoire table contains 15,000 or so distinct CDR3 sequences. The sequencing sample was made of CD8+ stem-like memory T cells (TSCM and TCM) sorted from PBMCs. Stated subset: stem-like memory CD8 T cells (TSTEM), CCR7+ PD-1- TIGIT-. These receptors all stem from a human donor in good health.

This chain joins TRBV29-1 and TRBJ2-6. The CDR3 extends over 15 amino acids. Germline V gene sequence: CDR1 SQVTM, CDR2 ANQGSEA. CDR3 in amino acids: CSARTPGSGANVLTF.

The rearrangement links TRBV28 to TRBJ2-7; TCRdb proposes TRBD1, but this gene call is untestable without DNA. The germline CDR1 and CDR2 sequences are MDHEN and SYDVKM. The CDR3 sequence is 14 residues long. The CDR3 here is CASSPSDRVYEQYF. The full variable domain, completed using reference TRBV28 and TRBJ2-7, is DVKVTQSSRYLVKRTGEKVFLECVQDMDHENMFWYRQDPGLGLRLIYFSYDVKMKEKGDIPEGYSVSREKKERFSLILESASTNQTSMYLCASSPSDRVYEQYFGPGTRLTVT.

This chain uses TRBV6-1 with TRBJ1-6. The germline V gene has CDR1 MNHNS and CDR2 SASEGT. CDR3 size: 15 residues. The CDR3 here is CASNQGSSYNSPLHF.

The rearrangement uses TRBV5-1 and TRBJ2-7; TCRdb's D call of TRBD1 is untestable without DNA. This CDR3 is built from 17 residues. The germline CDR1 and CDR2 sequences are SGHRS and YFSETQ. The CDR3 here is CASSYFLGQGTTYEQYF.

The chain couples TRBV2 to TRBJ2-7; checking the TCRdb D call of TRBD2 is not possible without DNA. Germline values: CDR1 SNHLY, CDR2 FYNNEI. The CDR3 has 14 residues. The CDR3 spells CASSASGGLGEQYF.

The chain carries TRBV6-2 or TRBV6-3 and TRBJ2-7. The CDR3 contains 12 residues. CDR1 is MNHEY and CDR2 is SVGEGT in the germline V gene. The CDR3 region is CASSPKLGEQYF.

This chain links TRBV28 with TRBJ2-3; the D call from TCRdb, TRBD2, cannot be confirmed without DNA. This CDR3 region has 17 residues. Germline V gene data show CDR1 as MDHEN and CDR2 as SYDVKM. This CDR3 is CASSLSPTSGDTDTQYF.

The chain uses TRBV19 and TRBJ2-7; the TRBD1 assignment by TCRdb is unverifiable without DNA. The CDR3 has 15 amino acids. Germline loops: CDR1 LNHDA, CDR2 SQIVND (reference sequence). CDR3 protein: CASSTLGQTSYEQYF.

The genes are TRBV5-6 and TRBJ1-5; no DNA is available, so the TRBD1 call from TCRdb remains unchecked. The CDR3 length is 15 residues. Germline V gives CDR1 SGHDT, CDR2 YYEEEE. CDR3 region: CASSFGTGTNQPQHF.

V is TRBV5-6 and J is TRBJ2-7. The germline CDR1 and CDR2 sequences are SGHDT and YYEEEE. The CDR3 has 14 amino acids. The CDR3: CASSWSRSSYEQYF.

This chain joins TRBV3-1 and TRBJ2-3; TCRdb's D call of TRBD1 is untestable without DNA. CDR1 and CDR2 (germline): LGHDT, YNNKEL (reference sequence). This CDR3 is 15 amino acids long. CDR3: CASSPPGSGTDTQYF.

The chain employs TRBV29-1 and TRBJ2-6. This CDR3 is 13 amino acids long. Germline lookup yields CDR1 SQVTM and CDR2 ANQGSEA. The CDR3 region is CSVAASGANVLTF. The complete variable domain, with remaining parts taken from reference TRBV29-1 and TRBJ2-6, reads SAVISQKPSRDICQRGTSLTIQCQVDSQVTMMFWYRQQPGQSLTLIATANQGSEATYESGFVIDKFPISRPNLTFSTLTVSNMSPEDSSIYLCSVAASGANVLTFGAGSRLTVL.

The chain carries TRBV6-5 and TRBJ2-7; the D call of TRBD1 rests on TCRdb alone, since no DNA is present to check it. CDR1 and CDR2 from the germline V gene are MNHEY and SVGAGI. There are 15 residues in the CDR3. CDR3 sequence reads: CASSYGQGANYEQYF.

This chain's CDR3 is CASSPGTVDVETQYF. The chain uses TRBV19 and TRBJ2-5; TCRdb's D gene call, TRBD1, goes unchecked for lack of DNA. The V gene's germline CDR1 is LNHDA and CDR2 SQIVND (reference sequence). This CDR3 is built from 15 residues.

In terms of frequency, this clonotype is medium-sized. The chain employs TRBV5-1 and TRBJ1-1; TCRdb picks TRBD1, but there is no DNA to check that call. The CDR3 loop spans 13 amino acids. Germline V gene sequence: CDR1 SGHRS, CDR2 YFSETQ. CDR3 sequence reads: CASSTGQALEAFF.

The rearrangement uses TRBV12-3 or TRBV12-4 and TRBJ1-2. CDR3 length: 14 residues. The chain's CDR3 is CASSLDATNYGYTF.

V is TRBV20-1 and J is TRBJ1-5; the TCRdb call, TRBD1, lacks DNA for checking. This CDR3 comprises 15 residues. The germline gives CDR1 DFQATT, CDR2 SNEGSKA (reference sequence). The CDR3 sequence: CSARDRQNSNQPQHF.

The V gene is TRBV7-6, the J gene TRBJ2-7; the TCRdb D gene call, TRBD1, has no DNA to confirm it. CDR1 is SGHVS, CDR2 FNYEAQ, per germline. There are 15 residues in the CDR3. The CDR3 region is CASSSGQGVSYEQYF.

This clonotype registers medium-sized by frequency. This chain uses TRBV5-1 with TRBJ1-1; TCRdb returns TRBD1, unconfirmable since there is no DNA. The germline gives CDR1 SGHRS, CDR2 YFSETQ. CDR3 length: 14 amino acids. CDR3 amino acids: CASSLTGSNTEAFF.

The gene calls are TRBV5-6 and TRBJ2-5. The CDR3 runs 15 residues. Looked up from germline, CDR1 is SGHDT and CDR2 is YYEEEE. CDR3 loop: CASSLAGRYQETQYF.

The chain combines TRBV14 with TRBJ2-5; TCRdb calls TRBD1, which cannot be checked without DNA. From germline, CDR1 is SGHDN and CDR2 FVKESK. The CDR3 runs 14 residues. CDR3 loop: CASSALWGQETQYF.

The chain employs TRBV7-2 and TRBJ2-7; lacking DNA, the TRBD2 call made by TCRdb goes unchecked. Germline CDR1 and CDR2: SGHTA and FQGNSA. The CDR3 sequence is 14 residues long. The CDR3 reads CASSVMRDGYEQYF.

The chain has TRBV5-1 and TRBJ2-2; TCRdb proposes TRBD1, but this gene call is untestable without DNA. This CDR3 region has 16 residues. The germline gives CDR1 SGHRS, CDR2 YFSETQ. CDR3 amino acids: CASSLKSRTNTGELFF.

V gene TRBV6-2 or TRBV6-3 combines with J gene TRBJ1-1. CDR1 MNHEY and CDR2 SVGEGT come from the germline V gene. The CDR3 has 14 residues. The CDR3 sequence: CASSYTNLGTEAFF.

The CDR3 spells CASSQTGGSNQPQHF. The chain is built from TRBV27 and TRBJ1-5; TCRdb picks TRBD1, but there is no DNA to check that call. The CDR3 has 15 amino acids. The germline V gene encodes CDR1 MNHEY and CDR2 SMNVEV (reference sequence).

The rearrangement joins TRBV7-9 to TRBJ1-1; TCRdb designates TRBD1, a call that cannot be tested without DNA. This CDR3 comprises 17 residues. Germline V gene sequence: CDR1 SEHNR, CDR2 FQNEAQ (reference sequence). CDR3 protein: CASSLGQGRGPSSEAFF.

The chain recombines TRBV27 with TRBJ2-7; TCRdb proposes TRBD1, but this gene call is untestable without DNA. This CDR3 contains 11 residues. Germline V lookup: CDR1 MNHEY, CDR2 SMNVEV (reference sequence). CDR3 protein: CATSGGYEQYF.

The chain links TRBV7-6 to TRBJ1-4; there is no DNA to check the TCRdb D call of TRBD1. In germline, CDR1 is SGHVS, CDR2 FNYEAQ. The CDR3 is made up of 17 amino acids. The CDR3 protein is CASSLVVGGQGEEKLFF.

V and J are TRBV20-1 and TRBJ1-2; TCRdb's assignment of TRBD1 cannot be checked, as there is no DNA. Germline lookup yields CDR1 DFQATT and CDR2 SNEGSKA (reference sequence). The CDR3 spans 14 residues. The CDR3: CSARQGRADYGYTF.

CDR3 sequence: CASSWAIITGELFF. This chain uses TRBV6-6 with TRBJ2-2; TCRdb selects TRBD1, and the lack of DNA leaves this call unchecked. This CDR3 region has 14 residues. Per germline, CDR1 MNHNY and CDR2 SVGAGI (reference sequence).

The gene calls are TRBV15 and TRBJ2-5; TCRdb lists TRBD1, though no DNA is available to test this call. CDR3 size: 14 residues. Germline V CDR1 and CDR2: LNHNV, YYDKDF (reference sequence). CDR3 residues: CATSQKGTPSTQYF.

The V call is TRBV6-5, the J call TRBJ1-2; TCRdb outputs TRBD1, but without DNA this stays unchecked. Germline CDR1 is MNHEY and CDR2 is SVGAGI. There are 17 residues in the CDR3. The CDR3 sequence is CASSYSQRDRGYYGYTF.